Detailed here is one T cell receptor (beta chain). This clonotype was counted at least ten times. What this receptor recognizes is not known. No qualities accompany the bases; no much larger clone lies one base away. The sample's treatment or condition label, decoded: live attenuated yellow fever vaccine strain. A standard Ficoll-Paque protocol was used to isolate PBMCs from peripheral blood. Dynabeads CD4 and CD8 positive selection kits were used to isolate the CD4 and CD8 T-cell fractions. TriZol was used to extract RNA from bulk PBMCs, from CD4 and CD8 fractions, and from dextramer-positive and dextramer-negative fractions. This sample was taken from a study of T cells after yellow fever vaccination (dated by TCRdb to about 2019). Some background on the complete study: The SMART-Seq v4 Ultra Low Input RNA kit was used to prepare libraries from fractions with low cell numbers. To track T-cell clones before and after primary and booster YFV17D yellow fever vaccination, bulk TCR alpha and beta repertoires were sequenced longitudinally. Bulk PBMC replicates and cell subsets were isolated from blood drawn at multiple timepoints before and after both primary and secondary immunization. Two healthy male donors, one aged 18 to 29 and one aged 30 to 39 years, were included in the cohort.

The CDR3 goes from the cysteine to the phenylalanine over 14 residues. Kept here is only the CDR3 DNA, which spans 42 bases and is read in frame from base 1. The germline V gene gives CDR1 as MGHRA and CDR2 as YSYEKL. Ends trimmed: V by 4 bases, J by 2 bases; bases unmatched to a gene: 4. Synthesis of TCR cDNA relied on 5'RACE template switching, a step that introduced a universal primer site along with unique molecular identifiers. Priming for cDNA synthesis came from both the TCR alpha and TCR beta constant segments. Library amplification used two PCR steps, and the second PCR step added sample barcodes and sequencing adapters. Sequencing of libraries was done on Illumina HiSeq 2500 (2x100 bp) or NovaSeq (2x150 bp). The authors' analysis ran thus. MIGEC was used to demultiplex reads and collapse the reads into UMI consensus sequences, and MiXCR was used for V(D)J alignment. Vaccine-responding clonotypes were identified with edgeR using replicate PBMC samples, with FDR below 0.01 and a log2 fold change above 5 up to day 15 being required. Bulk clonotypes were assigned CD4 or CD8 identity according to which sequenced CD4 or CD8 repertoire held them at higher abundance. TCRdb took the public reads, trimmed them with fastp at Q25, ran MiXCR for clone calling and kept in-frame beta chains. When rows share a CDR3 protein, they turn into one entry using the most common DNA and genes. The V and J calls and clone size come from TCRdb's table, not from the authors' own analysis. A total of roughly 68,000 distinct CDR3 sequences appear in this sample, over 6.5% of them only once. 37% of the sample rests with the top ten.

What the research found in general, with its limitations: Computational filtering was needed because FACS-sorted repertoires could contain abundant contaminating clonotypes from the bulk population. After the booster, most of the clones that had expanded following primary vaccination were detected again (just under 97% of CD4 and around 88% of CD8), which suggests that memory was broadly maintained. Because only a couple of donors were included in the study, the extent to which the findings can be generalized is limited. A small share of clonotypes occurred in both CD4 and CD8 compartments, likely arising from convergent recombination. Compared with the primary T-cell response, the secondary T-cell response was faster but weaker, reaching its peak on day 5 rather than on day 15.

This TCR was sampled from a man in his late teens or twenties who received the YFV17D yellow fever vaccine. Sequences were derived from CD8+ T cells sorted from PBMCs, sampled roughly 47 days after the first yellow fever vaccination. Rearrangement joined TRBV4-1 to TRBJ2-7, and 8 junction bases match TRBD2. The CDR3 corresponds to CASSLTSGTYEQYF. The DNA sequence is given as TGCGCCAGCAGCCTCACTAGCGGTACCTACGAGCAGTACTTC.